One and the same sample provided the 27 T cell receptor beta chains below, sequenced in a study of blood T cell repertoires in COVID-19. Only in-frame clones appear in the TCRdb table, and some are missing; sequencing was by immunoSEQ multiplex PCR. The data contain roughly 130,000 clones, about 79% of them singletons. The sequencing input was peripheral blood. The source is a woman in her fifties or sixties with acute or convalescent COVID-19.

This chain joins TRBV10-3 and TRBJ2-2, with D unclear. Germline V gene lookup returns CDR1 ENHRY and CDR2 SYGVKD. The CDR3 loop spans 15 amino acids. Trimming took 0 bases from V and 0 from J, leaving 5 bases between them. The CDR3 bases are TGTGCCATCAGTGAGTCTGCAGCGAACACCGGGGAGCTGTTTTTT. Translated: CAISESAANTGELFF.

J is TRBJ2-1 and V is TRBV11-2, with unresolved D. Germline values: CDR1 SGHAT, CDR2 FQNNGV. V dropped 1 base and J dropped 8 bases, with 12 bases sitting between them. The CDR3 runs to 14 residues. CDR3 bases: TGTGCCAGCAGCTTAGGGCTTATGAGCGATGAGCAGTTCTTC. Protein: CASSLGLMSDEQFF.

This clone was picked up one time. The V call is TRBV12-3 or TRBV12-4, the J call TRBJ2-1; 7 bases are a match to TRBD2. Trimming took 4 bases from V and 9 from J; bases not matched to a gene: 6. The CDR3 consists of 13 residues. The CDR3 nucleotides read TGTGCCAGCAGTTCTACTAGCGTTGGTGAGCAGTTCTTC. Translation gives CASSSTSVGEQFF.

The CDR3 here is CASSVVGLGNNEQFF. CDR3 nucleotide sequence: TGTGCCAGCAGCGTAGTGGGACTAGGGAACAATGAGCAGTTCTTC. The genes are TRBV9 and TRBJ2-1, with 8 bases matching TRBD2. The trim removed 0 bases at V and 5 bases at J, leaving 4 bases unmatched. This CDR3 comprises 15 residues. Germline V CDR1 and CDR2: SGDLS, YYNGEE. The whole variable domain, filled in from reference TRBV9 and TRBJ2-1, reads DSGVTQTPKHLITATGQRVTLRCSPRSGDLSVYWYQQSLDQGLQFLIQYYNGEERAKGNILERFSAQQFPDLHSELNLSSLELGDSALYFCASSVVGLGNNEQFFGPGTRLTVL.

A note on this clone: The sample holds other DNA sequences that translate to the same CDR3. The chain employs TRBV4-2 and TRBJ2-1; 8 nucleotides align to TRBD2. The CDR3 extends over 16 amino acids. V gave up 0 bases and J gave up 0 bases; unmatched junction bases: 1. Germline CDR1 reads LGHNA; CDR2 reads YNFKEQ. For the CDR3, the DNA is TGTGCCAGCAGCCAAGAAGGGACTAGCTCCTACAATGAGCAGTTCTTC. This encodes CASSQEGTSSYNEQFF.

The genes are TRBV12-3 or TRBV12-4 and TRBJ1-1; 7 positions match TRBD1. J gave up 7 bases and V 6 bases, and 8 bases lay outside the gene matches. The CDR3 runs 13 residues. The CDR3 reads CASSRGTAYEAFF. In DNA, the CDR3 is TGTGCCAGCAGCCGCGGGACAGCCTATGAAGCTTTCTTT.

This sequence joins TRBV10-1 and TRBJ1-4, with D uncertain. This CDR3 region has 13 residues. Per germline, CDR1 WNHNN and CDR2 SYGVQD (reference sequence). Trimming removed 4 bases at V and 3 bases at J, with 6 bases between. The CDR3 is CASSGGSNEKLFF. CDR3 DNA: TGCGCCAGCAGTGGAGGTTCTAATGAAAAACTGTTTTTT.

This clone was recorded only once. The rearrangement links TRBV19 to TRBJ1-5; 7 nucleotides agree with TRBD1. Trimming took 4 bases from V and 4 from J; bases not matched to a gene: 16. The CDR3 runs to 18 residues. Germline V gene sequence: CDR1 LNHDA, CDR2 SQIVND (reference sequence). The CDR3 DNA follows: TGTGCCAGTAGTAAGAGGGTGACAGGGTGGGGGCTAAATCAGCCCCAGCATTTT. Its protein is CASSKRVTGWGLNQPQHF. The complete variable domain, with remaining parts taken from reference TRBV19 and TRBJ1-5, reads DGGITQSPKYLFRKEGQNVTLSCEQNLNHDAMYWYRQDPGQGLRLIYYSQIVNDFQKGDIAEGYSVSREKKESFPLTVTSAQKNPTAFYLCASSKRVTGWGLNQPQHFGDGTRLSIL.

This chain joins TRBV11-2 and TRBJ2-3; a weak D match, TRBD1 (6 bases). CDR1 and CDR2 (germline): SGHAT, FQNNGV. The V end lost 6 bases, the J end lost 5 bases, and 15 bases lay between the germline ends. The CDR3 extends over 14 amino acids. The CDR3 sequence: CASRRRGWGDTQYF. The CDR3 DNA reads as TGTGCCAGCAGACGAAGGGGGTGGGGAGATACGCAGTATTTT.

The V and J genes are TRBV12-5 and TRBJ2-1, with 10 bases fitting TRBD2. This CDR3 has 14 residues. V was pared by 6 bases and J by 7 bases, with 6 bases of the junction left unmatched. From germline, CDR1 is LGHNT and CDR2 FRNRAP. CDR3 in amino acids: CASGLAGNHNEQFF. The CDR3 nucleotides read TGTGCTAGTGGACTAGCGGGGAACCATAATGAGCAGTTCTTC.

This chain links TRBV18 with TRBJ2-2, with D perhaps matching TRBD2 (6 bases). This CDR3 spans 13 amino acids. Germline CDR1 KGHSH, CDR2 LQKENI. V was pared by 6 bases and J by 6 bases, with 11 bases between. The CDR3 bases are TGTGCCAGCTCGTATCGGGGGTCCGGGGAGCTGTTTTTT. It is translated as CASSYRGSGELFF.

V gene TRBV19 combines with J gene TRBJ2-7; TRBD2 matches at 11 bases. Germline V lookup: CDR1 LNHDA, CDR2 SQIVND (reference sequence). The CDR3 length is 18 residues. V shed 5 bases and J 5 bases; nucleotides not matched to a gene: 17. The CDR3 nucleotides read TGTGCCAGTAGTCAAACTAGCGGGGGCCCCTTTCGGGTAAACGAGCAGTACTTC. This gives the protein CASSQTSGGPFRVNEQYF.

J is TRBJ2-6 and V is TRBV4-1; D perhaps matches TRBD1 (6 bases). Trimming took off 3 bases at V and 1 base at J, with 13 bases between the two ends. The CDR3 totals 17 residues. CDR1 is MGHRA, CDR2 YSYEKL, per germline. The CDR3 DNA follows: TGCGCCAGCAGCCAGGACAGCTCCATTTCTGGGGCCAACGTCCTGACTTTC. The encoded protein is CASSQDSSISGANVLTF.

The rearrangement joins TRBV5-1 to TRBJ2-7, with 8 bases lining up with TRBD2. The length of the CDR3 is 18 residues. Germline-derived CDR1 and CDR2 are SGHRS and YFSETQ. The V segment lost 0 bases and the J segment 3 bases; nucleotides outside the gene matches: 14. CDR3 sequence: CASSLVRGGRTSSYEQYF. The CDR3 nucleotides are TGCGCCAGCAGCTTGGTACGGGGCGGCCGGACTAGCAGCTACGAGCAGTACTTC.

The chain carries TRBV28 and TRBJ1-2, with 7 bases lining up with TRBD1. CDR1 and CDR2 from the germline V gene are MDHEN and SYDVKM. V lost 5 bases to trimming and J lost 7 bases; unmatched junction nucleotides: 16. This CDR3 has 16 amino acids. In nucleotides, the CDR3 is TGTGCCAGCAGTGATAGCGCCATAGGACAGGCTTCTGGCTACACCTTC. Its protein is CASSDSAIGQASGYTF.

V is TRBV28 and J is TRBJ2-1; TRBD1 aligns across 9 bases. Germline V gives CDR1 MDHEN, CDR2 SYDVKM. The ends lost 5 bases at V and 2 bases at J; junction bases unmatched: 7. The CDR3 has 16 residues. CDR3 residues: CASSRTTGGTYNEQFF. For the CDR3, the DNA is TGTGCCAGCAGTCGAACGACAGGGGGGACCTACAATGAGCAGTTCTTC.

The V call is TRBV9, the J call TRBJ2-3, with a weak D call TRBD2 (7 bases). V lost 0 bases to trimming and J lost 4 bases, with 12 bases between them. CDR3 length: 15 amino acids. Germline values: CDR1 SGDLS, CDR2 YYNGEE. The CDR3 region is CASSVVGGQADTQYF. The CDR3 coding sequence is TGTGCCAGCAGCGTAGTCGGGGGGCAGGCAGATACGCAGTATTTT.

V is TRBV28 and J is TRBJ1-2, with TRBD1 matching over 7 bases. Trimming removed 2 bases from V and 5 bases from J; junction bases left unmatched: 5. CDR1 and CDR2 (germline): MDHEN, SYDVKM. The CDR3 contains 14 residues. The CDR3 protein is CASSLLDREYGYTF. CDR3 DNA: TGTGCCAGCAGTTTACTCGACAGGGAGTATGGCTACACCTTC.

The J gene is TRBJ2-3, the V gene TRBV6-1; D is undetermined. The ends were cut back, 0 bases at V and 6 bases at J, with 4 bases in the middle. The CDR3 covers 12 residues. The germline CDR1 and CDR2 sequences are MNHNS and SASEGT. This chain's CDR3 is CASSEASDTQYF. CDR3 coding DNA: TGTGCCAGCAGTGAAGCCAGTGATACGCAGTATTTT.

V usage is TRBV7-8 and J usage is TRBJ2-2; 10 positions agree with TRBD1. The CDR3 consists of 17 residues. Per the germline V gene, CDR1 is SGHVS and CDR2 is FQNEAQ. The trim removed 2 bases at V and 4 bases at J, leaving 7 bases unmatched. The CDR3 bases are TGTGCCAGCAGCTTACGGCAGGGACAGGGGAGCACCGGGGAGCTGTTTTTT. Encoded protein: CASSLRQGQGSTGELFF.

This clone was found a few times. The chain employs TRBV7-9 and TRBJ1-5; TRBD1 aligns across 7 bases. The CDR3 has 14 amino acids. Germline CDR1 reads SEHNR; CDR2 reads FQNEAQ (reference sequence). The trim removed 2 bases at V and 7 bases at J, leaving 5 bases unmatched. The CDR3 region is CASSLSTGDQPQHF. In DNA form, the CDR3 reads TGTGCCAGCAGCTTATCAACAGGGGACCAGCCCCAGCATTTT.

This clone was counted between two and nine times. Here the CDR3 DNA reads TGTGCCAGCAGTTTCTCTAGCGGGGGAGGGGGCGAGCAGTACTTC. Protein: CASSFSSGGGGEQYF. The V gene is TRBV27, the J gene TRBJ2-7; the match to TRBD2 covers 10 bases. V gave up 3 bases and J gave up 6 bases; unmatched junction bases: 8. Germline CDR1 and CDR2: MNHEY and SMNVEV (reference sequence). The CDR3 contains 15 residues.

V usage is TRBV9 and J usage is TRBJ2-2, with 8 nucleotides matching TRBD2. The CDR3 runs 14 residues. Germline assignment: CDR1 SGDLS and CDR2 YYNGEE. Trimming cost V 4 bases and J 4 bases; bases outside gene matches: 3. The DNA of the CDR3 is TGTGCCAGCAGCCTCAGCGGGGGCACCGGGGAGCTGTTTTTT. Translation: CASSLSGGTGELFF.

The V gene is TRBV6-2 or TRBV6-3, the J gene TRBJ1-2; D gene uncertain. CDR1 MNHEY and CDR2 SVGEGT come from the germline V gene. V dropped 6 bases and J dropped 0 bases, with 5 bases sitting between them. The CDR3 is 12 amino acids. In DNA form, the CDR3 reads TGTGCCAGCAGCTTAGCTAACTATGGCTACACCTTC. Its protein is CASSLANYGYTF.

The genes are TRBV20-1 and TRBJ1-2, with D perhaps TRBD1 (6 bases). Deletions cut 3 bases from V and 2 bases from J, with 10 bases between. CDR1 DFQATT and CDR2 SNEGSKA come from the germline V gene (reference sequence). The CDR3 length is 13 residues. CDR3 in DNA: TGCAGTGCTAGTCGTCAGGGGAACTATGGCTACACCTTC. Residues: CSASRQGNYGYTF.

The CDR3, as DNA: TGTGCCAGCAGCGGCCCCTTTGGCGGGGAGCTGTTTTTT. Its translation is CASSGPFGGELFF. The rearrangement uses TRBV5-5 and TRBJ2-2; the D is unclear. The CDR3 is made up of 13 amino acids. V was cut by 4 bases and J by 7 bases, with 11 bases left in between. Germline CDR1 reads SGHKS; CDR2 reads YYEKEE (reference sequence).

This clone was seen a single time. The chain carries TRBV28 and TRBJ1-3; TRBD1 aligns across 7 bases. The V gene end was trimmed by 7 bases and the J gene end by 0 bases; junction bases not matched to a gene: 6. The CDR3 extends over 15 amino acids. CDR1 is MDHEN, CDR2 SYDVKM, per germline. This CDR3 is CASNTGQTSGNTIYF. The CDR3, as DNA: TGTGCCAGCAATACGGGACAGACCTCTGGAAACACCATATATTTT.